A single TCR beta chain is shown here with its context. The sample comes from a study of T-cell memory formation after mild COVID-19. Germline V gene data show CDR1 as MNHEY and CDR2 as SVGAGI. With 2 bases removed from V and 3 bases from J, the gap between germline ends came to 11 bases. The CDR3 totals 15 residues. TCRdb recomputed calls from the 5' RACE reads with MiXCR, one row per CDR3 protein. The sample has 200,000 to 300,000 distinct CDR3 sequences; approximately 15% are singletons. Specimen: PBMCs or a T cell subset sorted from them (not recorded which). V usage is TRBV6-5 and J usage is TRBJ2-1; no clear D gene. This clonotype was sampled from a man between 18 and 35 years old who had mild COVID-19 (a few samples of this study predate the infection). Cell type and time point are not known. In nucleotides, the CDR3 is TGTGCCAGCAGTTACGGGTGGAACGGCTACAATGAGCAGTTCTTC. This translates into CASSYGWNGYNEQFF.